This T cell receptor (beta chain) was profiled in a study of fetal regulatory T cell absence and autoimmunity (dated by TCRdb to the late 2010s). Looking at the study overall: Autoimmunity of the exocrine pancreas was seen in the IPEX patients even though clinical diabetes was absent.

In the case of this clone: It lacks a known antigen. Base qualities are missing; no much larger clone stands one base away.

The DNeasy Blood and Tissue Kit was used to extract roughly 1.9-3.2 ug of genomic DNA from either umbilical cord blood or frozen pancreas. On the immunoSEQ human TCRbeta survey platform, a two-step multiplex PCR amplified and barcoded the TCRbeta CDR3 regions. Sequencing of the libraries was done on Illumina instruments, and IgH was sequenced in parallel from the same samples. The authors' analysis ran thus. To remove PCR and sequencing errors, raw reads were filtered against the IMGT V, D, J definitions and then binned using a nearest-neighbor algorithm. A clone was defined by an identical nucleotide sequence, and differential abundance between tissues was tested with a Fisher exact test for each clone at a pFDR threshold of p<0.01. A minimum inclusion filter of 10 in either sample excluded clones with frequencies too low for statistical inference. The immunoSEQ Analyzer was used for pairwise clonal comparisons, while IMGT tools were used to assess gene family usage. TCRdb limited this immuneACCESS table to in-frame rearrangements with V and J called. A share of clones is missing; checked studies link under half to unresolved V genes, and the rest is unexplained. That table is the source of V, J and clone size, and D and trimming were worked out from the DNA. The sample contains about 43,000 clones, roughly four fifths of them found a single time. 0.41% of the sample lies in the top ten.

Findings and caveats that apply to the study as a whole: The TCR compartment showed significant oligoclonal enrichment in pancreas versus cord blood, with some top clones over 85-fold enriched. The oligoclonal enrichment was interpreted as supporting antigen-driven autoimmunity in the pancreas before birth in IPEX syndrome. Cord blood and pancreas had broadly similar TRB gene family usage, resembling published neonatal and adult repertoires.

Including cysteine and phenylalanine, the CDR3 has 15 amino acids. Kept here is only the CDR3 DNA, which spans 45 bases and is read in frame from base 1. CDR1 is given as SGHNT and CDR2 as YENEEA, both from the germline V gene. Clipping removes 5 bases from V and 7 bases from J, with 6 as the unmatched junction base count. Specimen: cord blood. The chain links TRBV11-3 with TRBJ2-1, and TRBD1 matches 12 of the central bases. The receptor comes from a newborn boy with IPEX syndrome. The bases are TGTGCCAGCAGCACGGGACAGGGGGCTAGAAATGAGCAGTTCTTC. Translated, this gives CASSTGQGARNEQFF.